This section outlines one TCR beta chain sequence together with its context. This record comes from a study of blood T cell repertoires in COVID-19. Study summary: The United States, Italy and Spain were the sources of the acute and convalescent COVID-19 samples.

In the original processing: The authors estimated nucleated cell counts from reference gene primer amplification. Sequencing used immunoSEQ multiplex PCR; TCRdb keeps in-frame clones, though not all of them. The DNA was the basis for D and trimming; V, J and clone size are from that table. The sample lists approximately 290,000 clones, around 87% occurring once. Germline V gene lookup returns CDR1 MNHEY and CDR2 SVGAGI. With 6 bases removed from V and 6 bases from J, the gap between germline ends came to 9 bases. The CDR3 has 11 residues. V gene TRBV6-5 combines with J gene TRBJ2-7, with D unresolved. This sequence originates from a man aged 18 to 30 with active or convalescent COVID-19. Sequenced input: peripheral blood. The CDR3 sequence: CASSLSAEQYF. CDR3 DNA: TGTGCCAGCAGCCTATCTGCCGAGCAGTACTTC.